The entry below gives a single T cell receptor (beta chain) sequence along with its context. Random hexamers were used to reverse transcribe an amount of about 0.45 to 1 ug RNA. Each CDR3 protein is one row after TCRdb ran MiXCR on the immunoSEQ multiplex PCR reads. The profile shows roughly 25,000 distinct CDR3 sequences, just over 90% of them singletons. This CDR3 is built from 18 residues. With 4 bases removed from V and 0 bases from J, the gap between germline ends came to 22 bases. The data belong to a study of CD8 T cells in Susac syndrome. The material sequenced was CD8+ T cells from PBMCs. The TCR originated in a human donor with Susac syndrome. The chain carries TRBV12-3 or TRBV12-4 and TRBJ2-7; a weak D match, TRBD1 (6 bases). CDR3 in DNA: TGTGCCAGCAGTTCAAACGTCCCAGGGACAACGGACTCCTACGAGCAGTACTTC. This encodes CASSSNVPGTTDSYEQYF.